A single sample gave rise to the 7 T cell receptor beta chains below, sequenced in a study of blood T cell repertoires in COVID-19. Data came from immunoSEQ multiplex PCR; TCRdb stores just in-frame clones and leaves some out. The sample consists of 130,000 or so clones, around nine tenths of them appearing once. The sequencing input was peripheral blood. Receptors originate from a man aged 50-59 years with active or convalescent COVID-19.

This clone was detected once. This CDR3 is CASRRTGTYEQYF. The CDR3 coding sequence is TGTGCCAGCAGGCGGACTGGAACCTACGAGCAGTACTTC. The rearrangement uses TRBV12-3 or TRBV12-4 and TRBJ2-7; possibly TRBD2 for D (5 bases). The germline V and J ends were trimmed by 6 bases and 2 bases, with 11 bases remaining between them. The CDR3 sequence is 13 residues long.

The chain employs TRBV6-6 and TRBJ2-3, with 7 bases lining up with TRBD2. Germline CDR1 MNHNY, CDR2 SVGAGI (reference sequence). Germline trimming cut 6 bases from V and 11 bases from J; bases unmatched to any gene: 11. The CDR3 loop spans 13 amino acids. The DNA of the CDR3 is TGTGCCAGCAGGGCGGGAGAAGGTAGCGTGCAGTATTTT. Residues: CASRAGEGSVQYF.

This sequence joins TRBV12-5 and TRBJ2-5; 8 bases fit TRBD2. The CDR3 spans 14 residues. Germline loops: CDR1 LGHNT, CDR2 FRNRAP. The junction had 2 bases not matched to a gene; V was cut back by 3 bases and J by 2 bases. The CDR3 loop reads CASGFSGIQETQYF. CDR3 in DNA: TGTGCTAGTGGTTTTAGCGGGATACAAGAGACCCAGTACTTC.

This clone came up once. Here the CDR3 DNA reads TGTGCCAGCAGCCAAGTGTCGCTAGGTAGCGGGGGGCTAAGTACAGAGACCCAGTACTTC. This codes for CASSQVSLGSGGLSTETQYF. This rearrangement joins TRBV3-1 (or the pseudogene TRBV3-2) to TRBJ2-5; 10 positions match TRBD2. CDR3 length: 20 amino acids. CDR1 is LGHDT, CDR2 YNNKEL, per germline (reference sequence). The ends lost 1 base at V and 4 bases at J; junction bases unmatched: 18.

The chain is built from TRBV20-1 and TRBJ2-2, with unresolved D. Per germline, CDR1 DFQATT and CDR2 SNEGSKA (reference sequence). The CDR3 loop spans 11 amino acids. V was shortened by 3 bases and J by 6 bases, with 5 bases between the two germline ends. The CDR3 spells CSASSSGELFF. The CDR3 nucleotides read TGCAGTGCTAGTTCTTCCGGGGAGCTGTTTTTT.

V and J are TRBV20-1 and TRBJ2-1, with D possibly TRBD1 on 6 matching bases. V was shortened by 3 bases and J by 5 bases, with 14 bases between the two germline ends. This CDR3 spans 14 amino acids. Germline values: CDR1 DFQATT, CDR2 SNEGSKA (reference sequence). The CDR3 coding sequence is TGCAGTGCTAGTATAAGGACAGAGAACAATGAGCAGTTCTTC. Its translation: CSASIRTENNEQFF.

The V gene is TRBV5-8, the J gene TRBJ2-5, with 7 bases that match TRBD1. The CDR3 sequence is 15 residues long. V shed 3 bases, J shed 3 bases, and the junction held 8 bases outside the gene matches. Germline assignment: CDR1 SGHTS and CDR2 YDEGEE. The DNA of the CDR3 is TGTGCCAGCAGCTCGCGACAACAGGGGAAAGAGACCCAGTACTTC. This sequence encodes CASSSRQQGKETQYF. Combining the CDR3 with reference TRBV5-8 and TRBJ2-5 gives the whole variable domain EAGVTQSPTHLIKTRGQQATLRCSPISGHTSVYWYQQALGLGLQFLLWYDEGEERNRGNFPPRFSGRQFPNYSSELNVNALELEDSALYLCASSSRQQGKETQYFGPGTRLLVL.